The 8 T cell receptor beta chains listed next were all sequenced from one sample in a study of OX40 agonist ivuxolimab in advanced cancers. Some clones are missing from TCRdb's copy, which holds only in-frame ones; the method was immunoSEQ multiplex PCR. The sample includes about 93,000 clones, around 94% of them seen just once. Source: CD4+ or CD8+ T cells sorted from blood, taken in a trial of the OX40 agonist ivuxolimab. The source of these receptors is an adult with an advanced solid tumor such as melanoma, head and neck, liver or kidney cancer.

The chain uses TRBV4-1 and TRBJ1-4; D is perhaps TRBD1 (5 bases). Germline V gene data show CDR1 as MGHRA and CDR2 as YSYEKL. The CDR3 is made up of 15 amino acids. Trimming pared 7 bases from V and 3 bases from J, leaving 15 bases between. The CDR3 reads CASKVGGSANEKLFF. The CDR3 region has the DNA TGCGCCAGCAAGGTGGGGGGATCGGCTAATGAAAAACTGTTTTTT.

This clone was counted once. The gene calls are TRBV7-9 and TRBJ1-1; 9 nucleotides agree with TRBD1. Germline V gene sequence: CDR1 SEHNR, CDR2 FQNEAQ (reference sequence). The trim removed 5 bases at V and 11 bases at J, leaving 9 bases unmatched. The CDR3 loop spans 13 amino acids. The CDR3 is CASSLGQGTEAFF. Here the CDR3 DNA reads TGTGCCAGCAGCCTGGGACAGGGAACCGAGGCTTTCTTT.

This sequence joins TRBV6-5 and TRBJ1-2; D gene unclear. The ends were cut back, 11 bases at V and 2 bases at J, with 12 bases in the middle. The CDR3 consists of 12 residues. The germline V gene has CDR1 MNHEY and CDR2 SVGAGI. The CDR3, as DNA: TGTGCCGTCGGGGAGGCGAACTATGGCTACACCTTC. Translating it yields CAVGEANYGYTF.

This clone has only a few counts. DNA of the CDR3: TGTGCCTGGGACAGCCACTATGGCTACACCTTC. Protein product: CAWDSHYGYTF. The chain joins TRBV30 to TRBJ1-2; the D gene is possibly TRBD1 (5 bases). Germline CDR1 and CDR2: GTSNPN and SVGIG (reference sequence). The CDR3 totals 11 residues. Trimming cost V 5 bases and J 3 bases, with 7 bases left between them.

The gene calls are TRBV5-5 and TRBJ2-5; D is unclear. CDR1 SGHKS and CDR2 YYEKEE come from the germline V gene (reference sequence). This CDR3 has 15 residues. The germline V and J ends were trimmed by 0 bases and 4 bases, with 13 bases remaining between them. The CDR3 reads CASSLEGIGRETQYF. CDR3 DNA: TGTGCCAGCAGCTTGGAGGGAATCGGAAGAGAGACCCAGTACTTC. The variable domain in full, with the rest retrieved from reference TRBV5-5 and TRBJ2-5, is DAGVTQSPTHLIKTRGQQVTLRCSPISGHKSVSWYQQVLGQGPQFIFQYYEKEERGRGNFPDRFSARQFPNYSSELNVNALLLGDSALYLCASSLEGIGRETQYFGPGTRLLVL.

This rearrangement joins TRBV14 to TRBJ2-7; 8 nucleotides agree with TRBD1. Germline CDR1 is SGHDN and CDR2 is FVKESK. The CDR3 runs 11 residues. V shed 8 bases, J shed 4 bases, and the junction held 1 base outside the gene matches. The chain's CDR3 is CASDRGYEQYF. The CDR3 DNA reads as TGTGCCAGCGACAGGGGTTACGAGCAGTACTTC.

The V gene is TRBV5-1, the J gene TRBJ2-3, with TRBD2 matching 11 bases. The CDR3 loop spans 16 amino acids. Germline lookup yields CDR1 SGHRS and CDR2 YFSETQ. V dropped 5 bases and J dropped 3; count of bases not matched to a gene: 8. CDR3 in DNA: TGCGCCAGCAGTACTATGGGACTAGCGGCTACAGATACGCAGTATTTT. It yields the protein CASSTMGLAATDTQYF.

This chain connects TRBV27 to TRBJ2-7; D is perhaps TRBD1 or TRBD2 (5 bases each). The germline V and J ends were trimmed by 4 bases and 3 bases, with 13 bases remaining between them. The germline V gene has CDR1 MNHEY and CDR2 SMNVEV (reference sequence). The CDR3 covers 14 residues. CDR3 residues: CASSSGGTIYEQYF. The CDR3 region has the DNA TGTGCCAGCAGTTCTGGGGGAACGATCTACGAGCAGTACTTC.